The 30 T cell receptor beta chains in this list originate from one sample, sequenced in a study of cytotoxic CD8 clonotypes in ibrutinib-treated CLL. Libraries were prepared by immunoSEQ multiplex PCR; TCRdb keeps only in-frame clonotypes and omits some of them. The sample lists about 21,000 clones; roughly 72% were seen once. This specimen was PBMCs, taken before ibrutinib treatment. The source of these receptors is a human donor with chronic lymphocytic leukemia.

The V call is TRBV5-1, the J call TRBJ1-1, with a tentative D call TRBD1 (5 bases). Germline assignment: CDR1 SGHRS and CDR2 YFSETQ. V was pared by 4 bases and J by 7 bases, with 14 bases between. The CDR3 runs 13 residues. CDR3 loop: CASSLKTTDEAFF. The CDR3 nucleotides read TGCGCCAGCAGCCTGAAGACGACAGATGAAGCTTTCTTT.

The chain employs TRBV15 and TRBJ2-5, with unresolved D. V lost 1 base and J lost 5, with 8 bases in between. The CDR3 covers 13 residues. The V gene's germline CDR1 is LNHNV and CDR2 YYDKDF (reference sequence). This chain's CDR3 is CATSRGVWETQYF. CDR3 nucleotide sequence: TGTGCCACCAGCAGAGGGGTTTGGGAGACCCAGTACTTC.

As DNA, the CDR3 is TGCGCCAGCAGCTTGGTGGGGACCCAGTACTTC. As protein: CASSLVGTQYF. The genes are TRBV5-1 and TRBJ2-5; the D is unclear. The CDR3 totals 11 residues. Germline CDR1 is SGHRS and CDR2 is YFSETQ. V gave up 0 bases and J gave up 7 bases, with 4 bases separating them.

This clone was observed once. This rearrangement joins TRBV13 to TRBJ2-7; D is unresolved. Germline assignment: CDR1 PRHDT and CDR2 FYEKMQ (reference sequence). Trimming shortened V by 11 bases and J by 6 bases, and 23 bases separated the two germline ends. This CDR3 region has 14 residues. DNA for the CDR3: TGTGCCGCGTTGACTTCTCCCGGGCCACGCGAGCAGTACTTC. Protein sequence: CAALTSPGPREQYF.

CDR3 nucleotide sequence: TGCGCCAGCAGCTTTAACGCAGGGGTAGGGGAGACCCAGTACTTC. Its protein is CASSFNAGVGETQYF. This rearrangement joins TRBV5-1 to TRBJ2-5; weak D call: TRBD1 (6 bases). V was clipped by 2 bases and J by 5 bases, with 16 bases between them. This CDR3 is built from 15 residues. In germline, CDR1 is SGHRS, CDR2 YFSETQ.

V is TRBV29-1 and J is TRBJ1-2, with a tentative D call TRBD1 (5 bases). V lost 6 bases to trimming and J lost 4 bases, with 15 bases between them. This CDR3 has 13 amino acids. CDR1 SQVTM and CDR2 ANQGSEA come from the germline V gene. The CDR3 protein is CSVHEGQIYGYTF. The CDR3 nucleotides are TGCAGCGTCCACGAGGGGCAGATCTATGGCTACACCTTC.

The rearrangement uses TRBV30 and TRBJ2-7; TRBD2 matches at 9 bases. J gave up 2 bases and V 7 bases, and 6 bases lay outside the gene matches. This CDR3 comprises 13 residues. Germline V gene lookup returns CDR1 GTSNPN and CDR2 SVGIG (reference sequence). CDR3 sequence (DNA): TGTGCCTTTAAACTAGCGGGCCCCTACGAGCAGTACTTC. It codes for CAFKLAGPYEQYF. Full variable domain (outside the CDR3, taken from reference TRBV30 and TRBJ2-7): SQTIHQWPATLVQPVGSPLSLECTVEGTSNPNLYWYRQAAGRGLQLLFYSVGIGQISSEVPQNLSASRPQDRQFILSSKKLLLSDSGFYLCAFKLAGPYEQYFGPGTRLTVT.

This clone came up once. This chain connects TRBV5-1 to TRBJ2-3; a weak D match, TRBD2 (7 bases). Germline assignment: CDR1 SGHRS and CDR2 YFSETQ. The CDR3 has 16 amino acids. Deletions cut 8 bases from V and 1 base from J, with 20 bases between. The CDR3 here is CARGGPGGPCTDTQYF. Here the CDR3 DNA reads TGCGCCAGGGGGGGGCCCGGAGGGCCCTGCACAGATACGCAGTATTTT.

The rearrangement links TRBV18 to TRBJ2-1; 7 bases map to TRBD2. Per the germline V gene, CDR1 is KGHSH and CDR2 is LQKENI. V was pared by 0 bases and J by 8 bases, with 10 bases of the junction left unmatched. The CDR3 covers 16 residues. The CDR3 bases are TGTGCCAGCTCACCACCTTCCGGGACCGGGAGGTATGAGCAGTTCTTC. Translation gives CASSPPSGTGRYEQFF.

The rearrangement links TRBV10-1 to TRBJ2-3; 10 bases are shared with TRBD1. Germline V gene lookup returns CDR1 WNHNN and CDR2 SYGVQD (reference sequence). J gave up 5 bases and V 6 bases, and 5 bases lay outside the gene matches. The CDR3 covers 14 residues. As DNA, the CDR3 is TGCGCCAGCAGCCGGGACAGGGGTCAAGATACGCAGTATTTT. This translates into CASSRDRGQDTQYF.

The chain recombines TRBV6-1 with TRBJ2-1; TRBD2 matches 7 bases. Per the germline V gene, CDR1 is MNHNS and CDR2 is SASEGT. The CDR3 totals 15 residues. V was pared by 4 bases and J by 0 bases, with 3 bases of the junction left unmatched. DNA for the CDR3: TGTGCCAGCAGTGCGGGACTAAGCTCCTACAATGAGCAGTTCTTC. Encoded protein: CASSAGLSSYNEQFF.

The chain joins TRBV19 to TRBJ2-7; unclear D gene. V lost 3 bases to trimming and J lost 0 bases, with 18 bases between them. CDR3 length: 17 residues. CDR1 LNHDA and CDR2 SQIVND come from the germline V gene (reference sequence). The CDR3 nucleotides read TGTGCCAGTAGTATGGCCTCGACAATGACCCTCTCCTACGAGCAGTACTTC. Translation: CASSMASTMTLSYEQYF. The complete variable domain, with remaining parts taken from reference TRBV19 and TRBJ2-7, reads DGGITQSPKYLFRKEGQNVTLSCEQNLNHDAMYWYRQDPGQGLRLIYYSQIVNDFQKGDIAEGYSVSREKKESFPLTVTSAQKNPTAFYLCASSMASTMTLSYEQYFGPGTRLTVT.

The chain carries TRBV18 and TRBJ1-1; possible D gene TRBD1, 5 bases. In germline, CDR1 is KGHSH, CDR2 LQKENI. This CDR3 region has 13 residues. Trimming stripped 3 bases from V and 7 bases from J, with 12 bases between. The CDR3 DNA is TGTGCCAGCTCACCGGGCAGGGCGGGTGAAGCTTTCTTT. Translation: CASSPGRAGEAFF.

The gene calls are TRBV28 and TRBJ2-3; 9 nucleotides line up with TRBD2. V shed 5 bases, J shed 7 bases, and the junction held 4 bases outside the gene matches. This CDR3 has 13 residues. CDR1 and CDR2 from the germline V gene are MDHEN and SYDVKM. CDR3 DNA: TGTGCCAGCAGTCCGGGACTAGCCTATACGCAGTATTTT. It specifies CASSPGLAYTQYF.

This chain's CDR3 is CASKMSGSNQPQHF. The DNA of the CDR3 is TGTGCCAGCAAAATGTCCGGTAGCAATCAGCCCCAGCATTTT. V gene TRBV6-5 combines with J gene TRBJ1-5, with no clear D. Germline V gene sequence: CDR1 MNHEY, CDR2 SVGAGI. Trimming removed 7 bases from V and 0 bases from J, with 10 bases in between. The CDR3 runs 14 residues.

The chain joins TRBV7-6 to TRBJ2-1, with 12 bases fitting TRBD2. This CDR3 is built from 15 residues. Losses at the gene ends were 4 bases for V and 5 bases for J; bases not matched to a gene: 3. Per the germline V gene, CDR1 is SGHVS and CDR2 is FNYEAQ. Written as DNA, the CDR3 is TGTGCCAGCAGCTCGGCTAGCGGGAGGGACAATGAGCAGTTCTTC. Amino acid sequence: CASSSASGRDNEQFF. Looking up the rest from reference TRBV7-6 and TRBJ2-1 gives the full variable domain: GAGVSQSPRYKVTKRGQDVALRCDPISGHVSLYWYRQALGQGPEFLTYFNYEAQQDKSGLPNDRFSAERPEGSISTLTIQRTEQRDSAMYRCASSSASGRDNEQFFGPGTRLTVL.

The chain links TRBV5-4 to TRBJ1-4; 7 bases map to TRBD1. V shed 0 bases, J shed 6 bases, and the junction held 2 bases outside the gene matches. CDR1 is SGHNT, CDR2 YYREEE, per germline (reference sequence). The CDR3 has 14 residues. The CDR3 region is CASSLAGTDEKLFF. The CDR3 coding sequence is TGTGCCAGCAGCTTGGCCGGGACAGATGAAAAACTGTTTTTT.

The chain couples TRBV5-4 to TRBJ1-4; unclear D gene. Per germline, CDR1 SGHNT and CDR2 YYREEE (reference sequence). V lost 4 bases and J lost 5, with 15 bases in between. This CDR3 has 15 residues. The CDR3 region is CASSRGPARNEKLFF. The CDR3 DNA sequence: TGTGCCAGCAGCAGAGGGCCCGCACGCAATGAAAAACTGTTTTTT.

The rearrangement uses TRBV25-1 and TRBJ1-1; D gene ambiguous. Per the germline V gene, CDR1 is MGHDK and CDR2 is SYGVNS. Trimming pared 6 bases from V and 2 bases from J, leaving 13 bases between. The CDR3 covers 14 residues. The DNA for the CDR3 is TGTGCCAGCAGCAGAGACGGAACAAACACTGAAGCTTTCTTT. The encoded protein is CASSRDGTNTEAFF.

The gene calls are TRBV9 and TRBJ2-2, with D uncertain. The germline V and J ends were trimmed by 3 bases and 4 bases, with 7 bases remaining between them. The CDR3 is 13 residues long. The germline V gene has CDR1 SGDLS and CDR2 YYNGEE. The CDR3 here is CASSGAGTGELFF. The CDR3 DNA reads TGTGCCAGCAGCGGGGCCGGCACCGGGGAGCTGTTTTTT.

This clone was observed once. The chain couples TRBV5-4 to TRBJ2-7; TRBD2 agrees at 11 bases. CDR3 length: 16 residues. Losses at the gene ends were 4 bases for V and 0 bases for J; bases not matched to a gene: 6. CDR1 and CDR2 from the germline V gene are SGHNT and YYREEE (reference sequence). CDR3 sequence: CASSIEGLAGSYEQYF. DNA for the CDR3: TGTGCCAGCAGCATTGAAGGACTAGCGGGCTCCTACGAGCAGTACTTC.

The genes are TRBV15 and TRBJ2-1; D is ambiguous. The CDR3 runs 11 residues. Germline V gene lookup returns CDR1 LNHNV and CDR2 YYDKDF (reference sequence). V was cut by 3 bases and J by 4 bases, with 1 base left in between. The CDR3 sequence is CATSSYNEQFF. For the CDR3, the DNA is TGTGCCACCAGCAGTTACAATGAGCAGTTCTTC.

The chain joins TRBV7-6 to TRBJ2-5; weak D call: TRBD1 (6 bases). V lost 5 bases to trimming and J lost 5 bases, with 9 bases between them. CDR3 size: 12 residues. CDR1 and CDR2 (germline): SGHVS, FNYEAQ. CDR3 region: CASSQQGETQYF. The CDR3 region has the DNA TGTGCCAGCAGCCAACAGGGCGAGACCCAGTACTTC.

This clone was seen a handful of times. J is TRBJ1-1 and V is TRBV2, with a tentative D call TRBD1 (5 bases). V shed 1 base and J shed 6 bases, with 18 bases lying between them. Germline V gives CDR1 SNHLY, CDR2 FYNNEI. The length of the CDR3 is 16 residues. The CDR3 DNA reads TGTGCCAGCAGTGAAGGGAGGGGCCGGTCGGGGGCTGAAGCTTTCTTT. Translating gives CASSEGRGRSGAEAFF.

J is TRBJ1-2 and V is TRBV25-1, with D possibly being TRBD1 (5 bases). Germline V gene data show CDR1 as MGHDK and CDR2 as SYGVNS. Trimming removed 4 bases at V and 1 base at J, with 13 bases between. This CDR3 has 15 amino acids. The CDR3 loop reads CASSGFRDHNYGYTF. CDR3 bases: TGTGCCAGCAGTGGATTCCGGGACCATAACTATGGCTACACCTTC.

This clone was recorded a few times. V usage is TRBV10-3 and J usage is TRBJ2-2; possible D gene TRBD1, 5 bases. V shed 2 bases and J shed 0 bases, with 13 bases lying between them. Germline-derived CDR1 and CDR2 are ENHRY and SYGVKD. The CDR3 runs to 17 residues. The CDR3 DNA is TGTGCCATCAGTGAGCAGACAGTGGAGACGAACACCGGGGAGCTGTTTTTT. This gives the protein CAISEQTVETNTGELFF.

This chain joins TRBV29-1 and TRBJ2-1, with TRBD2 identical over 10 bases. The junction had 7 bases not matched to a gene; V was cut back by 4 bases and J by 7 bases. Looked up from germline, CDR1 is SQVTM and CDR2 is ANQGSEA. The CDR3 is 14 residues long. The CDR3 nucleotides read TGCAGCGTTGGGAGGAAGCGGGAGGGTAATGAGCAGTTCTTC. Residues: CSVGRKREGNEQFF.

The rearrangement joins TRBV6-1 to TRBJ2-3, with 8 nucleotides matching TRBD1. Looked up from germline, CDR1 is MNHNS and CDR2 is SASEGT. Trimming took 6 bases from V and 2 from J; bases not matched to a gene: 7. There are 15 residues in the CDR3. CDR3 residues: CASRWTGKYTDTQYF. The CDR3, as DNA: TGTGCCAGCAGATGGACAGGGAAGTACACAGATACGCAGTATTTT.

Comment on this clone: Other DNA sequences in the sample encode the same CDR3. The J gene is TRBJ2-7, the V gene TRBV4-3; TRBD2 aligns across 12 bases. The V gene's germline CDR1 is LGHNA and CDR2 YSLEER. J lost 2 bases, V lost 1 base, and 0 bases had no gene match. This CDR3 is 15 amino acids long. CDR3 in DNA: TGCGCCAGCAGCCAAGGACTAGCGGGGGCCTACGAGCAGTACTTC. Amino acid sequence: CASSQGLAGAYEQYF.

J is TRBJ2-7 and V is TRBV7-9, with TRBD2 matching over 8 bases. Germline-derived CDR1 and CDR2 are SEHNR and FQNEAQ (reference sequence). The CDR3 has 16 residues. Losses at the gene ends were 3 bases for V and 2 bases for J; bases not matched to a gene: 9. The DNA for the CDR3 is TGTGCCAGCAGCTTGGGGCCAGCGGGGGACGCCTACGAGCAGTACTTC. Its protein is CASSLGPAGDAYEQYF.